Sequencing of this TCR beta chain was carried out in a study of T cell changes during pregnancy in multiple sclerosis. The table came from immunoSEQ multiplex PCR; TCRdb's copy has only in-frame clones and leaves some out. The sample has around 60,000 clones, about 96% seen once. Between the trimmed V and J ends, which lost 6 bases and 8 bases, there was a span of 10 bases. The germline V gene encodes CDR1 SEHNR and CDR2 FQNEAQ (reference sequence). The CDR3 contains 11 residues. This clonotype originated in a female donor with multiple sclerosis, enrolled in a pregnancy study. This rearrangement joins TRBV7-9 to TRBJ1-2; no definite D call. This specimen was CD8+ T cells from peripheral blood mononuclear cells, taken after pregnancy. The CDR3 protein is CASREGDGYTF. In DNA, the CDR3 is TGTGCCAGCAGAGAGGGTGACGGCTACACCTTC.